This entry lists 20 T cell receptor beta chains sequenced from one sample in a study of blood T cell repertoires in COVID-19. Some clones are missing from TCRdb's copy, which holds only in-frame ones; the method was immunoSEQ multiplex PCR. The data contain about 370,000 clones, 87% of them singletons. The sample consisted of peripheral blood. These receptor sequences come from a woman aged 30 to 39 with COVID-19, enrolled during active disease.

The V gene is TRBV4-3, the J gene TRBJ2-7; TRBD2 matches 7 bases. The V segment lost 1 base and the J segment 0 bases; nucleotides outside the gene matches: 3. CDR3 size: 15 residues. The germline V gene encodes CDR1 LGHNA and CDR2 YSLEER. The CDR3 here is CASSQVPSGSYEQYF. The DNA for the CDR3 is TGCGCCAGCAGCCAAGTCCCTAGCGGCTCCTACGAGCAGTACTTC.

The CDR3 sequence is CASSTRLAGGQETQYF. The CDR3 coding sequence is TGTGCCAGTAGTACCAGACTAGCGGGAGGCCAAGAGACCCAGTACTTC. The genes are TRBV19 and TRBJ2-5; 13 bases align to TRBD2. The V gene's germline CDR1 is LNHDA and CDR2 SQIVND (reference sequence). The CDR3 extends over 16 amino acids. Trimming took 4 bases from V and 1 from J; bases not matched to a gene: 3.

The chain carries TRBV6-5 and TRBJ1-1; TRBD1 might be the D (6 bases). The CDR3 loop spans 13 amino acids. V was shortened by 4 bases and J by 5 bases, with 11 bases between the two germline ends. Germline CDR1 and CDR2: MNHEY and SVGAGI. The CDR3 DNA sequence: TGTGCCAGCAGTTTCCCCGGGACAACTGAAGCTTTCTTT. This sequence encodes CASSFPGTTEAFF.

The chain employs TRBV28 and TRBJ1-6; TRBD1 aligns across 9 bases. CDR1 and CDR2 (germline): MDHEN, SYDVKM. This CDR3 spans 15 amino acids. Germline trimming cut 4 bases from V and 7 bases from J; bases unmatched to any gene: 5. DNA of the CDR3: TGTGCCAGCAGTTCCTCCGGGACAGGGAATTCACCCCTCCACTTT. It specifies CASSSSGTGNSPLHF.

V and J are TRBV7-9 and TRBJ2-2, with 11 bases fitting TRBD2. Germline V gene sequence: CDR1 SEHNR, CDR2 FQNEAQ (reference sequence). J lost 6 bases, V lost 2 bases, and 11 bases had no gene match. The CDR3 is 18 residues long. In nucleotides, the CDR3 is TGTGCCAGCAGCTTAAGCGCTAGCGGGAGGCCCGACGCCGGGGAGCTGTTTTTT. Translated, it gives CASSLSASGRPDAGELFF.

The rearrangement uses TRBV28 and TRBJ1-6, with D maybe TRBD1 (6 bases). Trimming stripped 3 bases from V and 5 bases from J, with 11 bases between. Looked up from germline, CDR1 is MDHEN and CDR2 is SYDVKM. This CDR3 is 15 amino acids long. CDR3 amino acids: CASSLSGQHNSPLHF. DNA for the CDR3: TGTGCCAGCAGTTTGTCCGGACAGCATAATTCACCCCTCCACTTT.

The J gene is TRBJ2-5, the V gene TRBV7-9; 9 nucleotides agree with TRBD1. This CDR3 is built from 16 residues. Looked up from germline, CDR1 is SEHNR and CDR2 is FQNEAQ (reference sequence). V trimming: 4 bases; J trimming: 1 base; junction bases outside the gene matches: 7. The CDR3 protein is CASSSWTGAVQETQYF. CDR3 coding DNA: TGTGCCAGCAGCTCTTGGACAGGGGCGGTCCAAGAGACCCAGTACTTC.

V is TRBV2 and J is TRBJ1-6; 8 bases are a match to TRBD1. This CDR3 has 15 residues. From germline, CDR1 is SNHLY and CDR2 FYNNEI. J gave up 6 bases and V 6 bases, and 7 bases lay outside the gene matches. CDR3 amino acids: CASSSGTGINSPLHF. In DNA, the CDR3 is TGTGCCAGCAGCTCCGGGACAGGAATTAATTCACCCCTCCACTTT.

Here the CDR3 reads CASSDKYPVQLNNSPLHF. CDR3 DNA: TGTGCCAGCAGTGATAAATACCCCGTACAGCTGAATAATTCACCCCTCCACTTT. The chain links TRBV2 to TRBJ1-6; the D is unclear. The CDR3 is 18 amino acids. V was cut by 3 bases and J by 5 bases, with 20 bases left in between. Germline V lookup: CDR1 SNHLY, CDR2 FYNNEI.

The chain employs TRBV4-1 and TRBJ2-7, with 7 nucleotides matching TRBD2. This CDR3 has 16 residues. Germline CDR1 MGHRA, CDR2 YSYEKL. The trim removed 0 bases at V and 6 bases at J, leaving 11 bases unmatched. The CDR3 DNA follows: TGCGCCAGCAGCCAAGATTTGGGGGAGGGCCTCGGCGAGCAGTACTTC. It is translated as CASSQDLGEGLGEQYF.

The V call is TRBV6-5, the J call TRBJ1-4; D gene uncertain. CDR1 and CDR2 from the germline V gene are MNHEY and SVGAGI. The V gene lost 0 bases and the J gene lost 5 bases, with 10 bases spanning the gap. The CDR3 totals 15 residues. The CDR3 coding sequence is TGTGCCAGCAGTTACTCATCACGGAGAAATGAAAAACTGTTTTTT. This encodes CASSYSSRRNEKLFF.

The genes are TRBV28 and TRBJ1-1; 7 bases map to TRBD1. The CDR3 sequence is 16 residues long. Germline CDR1 and CDR2: MDHEN and SYDVKM. Trimming took 4 bases from V and 4 from J; bases not matched to a gene: 12. CDR3 in amino acids: CASSSTGSDRATEAFF. The CDR3 nucleotides read TGTGCCAGCAGTTCCACAGGGAGCGACAGGGCCACTGAAGCTTTCTTT.

The V and J genes are TRBV19 and TRBJ2-1, with 8 positions matching TRBD2. CDR1 and CDR2 (germline): LNHDA, SQIVND (reference sequence). The CDR3 contains 16 residues. V shed 4 bases and J 5 bases; nucleotides not matched to a gene: 10. In DNA, the CDR3 is TGTGCCAGTAGTAGAGCGGGAGTTCCGGGTAACAATGAGCAGTTCTTC. Protein: CASSRAGVPGNNEQFF.

This sequence joins TRBV19 and TRBJ2-5; no reliable D call. Germline CDR1 LNHDA, CDR2 SQIVND (reference sequence). V lost 4 bases and J lost 0, with 3 bases in between. The CDR3 is 12 amino acids. CDR3 sequence: CASSTDQETQYF. The CDR3 region has the DNA TGTGCCAGTAGTACCGACCAAGAGACCCAGTACTTC.

The genes are TRBV10-3 and TRBJ1-1; 8 positions match TRBD1. Germline V gene lookup returns CDR1 ENHRY and CDR2 SYGVKD. This CDR3 has 15 amino acids. J gave up 7 bases and V 5 bases, and 12 bases lay outside the gene matches. The CDR3 sequence is CAISIRVTGADEAFF. The CDR3 DNA reads TGTGCCATCAGTATCCGAGTGACAGGGGCGGATGAAGCTTTCTTT.

The V call is TRBV6-1, the J call TRBJ2-3; unclear D gene. From germline, CDR1 is MNHNS and CDR2 SASEGT. The V end lost 1 base, the J end lost 2 bases, and 7 bases lay between the germline ends. The length of the CDR3 is 14 residues. CDR3 residues: CASSEDTFTDTQYF. The DNA of the CDR3 is TGTGCCAGCAGTGAAGACACGTTCACAGATACGCAGTATTTT.

This clone has a single count. The chain is built from TRBV2 and TRBJ2-6; D gene unclear. The CDR3 extends over 16 amino acids. CDR1 SNHLY and CDR2 FYNNEI come from the germline V gene. The V gene lost 6 bases and the J gene lost 2 bases, with 14 bases spanning the gap. The CDR3 DNA reads TGTGCCAGCAGCCTAGTGGGTGCTACTGGGGCCAACGTCCTGACTTTC. Translating it yields CASSLVGATGANVLTF.

This rearrangement joins TRBV2 to TRBJ1-1; no firm D call. The germline V gene encodes CDR1 SNHLY and CDR2 FYNNEI. The germline V and J ends were trimmed by 5 bases and 11 bases, with 15 bases remaining between them. The CDR3 runs to 12 residues. CDR3 sequence reads: CASSLKKNEAFF. The DNA for the CDR3 is TGTGCCAGCAGTTTAAAGAAGAATGAGGCTTTCTTT.

The chain combines TRBV5-4 with TRBJ2-7, with TRBD2 matching over 7 bases. The CDR3 has 18 amino acids. Germline V gene data show CDR1 as SGHNT and CDR2 as YYREEE (reference sequence). The trim removed 7 bases at V and 0 bases at J, leaving 19 bases unmatched. The CDR3 here is CASSRARGGPQSSYEQYF. CDR3 bases: TGTGCCAGCTCGCGTGCTCGGGGAGGGCCCCAAAGCTCCTACGAGCAGTACTTC.

The gene calls are TRBV6-6 and TRBJ2-7; D uncertain. Germline V gene lookup returns CDR1 MNHNY and CDR2 SVGAGI (reference sequence). V lost 2 bases and J 6 bases, leaving 14 bases between the germline ends. CDR3 length equals 14 residues. Here the CDR3 reads CASSYIGLGAEQYF. In DNA form, the CDR3 reads TGTGCCAGCAGTTACATTGGCTTGGGCGCCGAGCAGTACTTC.